This entry features one T cell receptor (beta chain) sequence. These data are taken from a study of T cell changes during pregnancy in multiple sclerosis. This CDR3 has 15 amino acids. Trimming took off 2 bases at V and 2 bases at J, with 13 bases between the two ends. Germline-derived CDR1 and CDR2 are GTSNPN and SVGIG (reference sequence). The assay was immunoSEQ multiplex PCR, and TCRdb's table has in-frame clones only and misses some. The repertoire holds under 65,000 clones, roughly 92% seen once, with roughly 1.4% in the top ten. The sequence came from a female donor with multiple sclerosis, enrolled in a pregnancy study. The source was peripheral blood, collected in the second trimester of pregnancy. This rearrangement joins TRBV30 to TRBJ2-1, with D tentatively TRBD2 (6 bases). CDR3 sequence reads: CAWSSGTSPYNEQFF. The CDR3 coding sequence is TGTGCCTGGAGTTCAGGGACTTCTCCCTACAATGAGCAGTTCTTC. Filled out from reference TRBV30 and TRBJ2-1, the complete variable domain reads SQTIHQWPATLVQPVGSPLSLECTVEGTSNPNLYWYRQAAGRGLQLLFYSVGIGQISSEVPQNLSASRPQDRQFILSSKKLLLSDSGFYLCAWSSGTSPYNEQFFGPGTRLTVL.